A selection of T cell receptor beta chains follows, all from one sample in a study of shared clonotypes between healthy human individuals. Using immunoSEQ multiplex PCR, the repertoire was profiled, and TCRdb retains in-frame clones only, with some absent. The sample carries over 950,000 clones, 60% to 85% recorded once. Material for sequencing was memory CD4+ T cells from PBMCs. These TCRs come from a man aged 18 to 30 in good health. Some clones in this sample may be carry-over from other donors' samples. The CDR3 runs from the conserved cysteine through the conserved F or W. The D gene is left open where the match is weak. A clone size is listed for some rows: how often the clone was seen (once, few, many), or a class if it is expanded.

V	D	J	size	DNA	CDR3
TRBV11-2	.	TRBJ1-2	.	TGTGCCAGCAGCTTAGATATGGGTGTGGGACTACCCTATGGCTACACCTTC	CASSLDMGVGLPYGYTF
TRBV11-1	.	TRBJ2-4	.	TGTGCCAGCAGCTCCAGAGGGGACATTCAGTACTTC	CASSSRGDIQYF
TRBV19	TRBD2	TRBJ2-1	.	TGTGCCAGTACTTCCGGGACTAGCGTCCTGCGGGAGCAGTTCTTC	CASTSGTSVLREQFF
TRBV30	.	TRBJ1-3	.	TGTGCCTGGAGTGTTCTGGCTGCTAGCTCTGGGAACACCATATATTTT	CAWSVLAASSGNTIYF
TRBV28	.	TRBJ2-7	.	TGTGCCAGCAGTTTTAGTCGGGGGAATTCAATCTACGAGCAGTACTTC	CASSFSRGNSIYEQYF
TRBV5-4	.	TRBJ2-5	.	TGTGCCAGCAGCCTAGGAGTATCGGAGACCCAGTACTTC	CASSLGVSETQYF
TRBV6-5	.	TRBJ1-3	.	TGTGCCAGCAGTTACTATGCTGGAGGAAACACCATATATTTT	CASSYYAGGNTIYF
TRBV6-5	.	TRBJ2-3	.	TGTGCCAGCAGTCTCGATGGGCAGACAGATACGCAGTATTTT	CASSLDGQTDTQYF
TRBV6-5	.	TRBJ2-3	.	TGTGCCAGCAGAAACCTGGGAGATACGCAGTATTTT	CASRNLGDTQYF
TRBV27	.	TRBJ1-6	once	TGTGCCAGCAGTTTCTCTACAGAGCCTAATTCACCCCTCCACTTT	CASSFSTEPNSPLHF
TRBV25-1	.	TRBJ2-1	.	TGTGCCAGCAGTGAATACTGGGGGCAGTTCAATGAGCAGTTCTTC	CASSEYWGQFNEQFF
TRBV27	TRBD2	TRBJ2-4	.	TGTGCCAGCAGAGCGGGGGGCGGTGCCAAAAACATTCAGTACTTC	CASRAGGGAKNIQYF
TRBV10-1	.	TRBJ2-3	.	TGCGCCAGCAGTCGGTCCACGGACAGAGGCACAGATACGCAGTATTTT	CASSRSTDRGTDTQYF
TRBV11-1	.	TRBJ2-3	.	TGTGCCAGCAGCTTGGGGTGGGCAGATACGCAGTATTTT	CASSLGWADTQYF
TRBV5-1	TRBD1	TRBJ2-5	.	TGCGCCAGCAGTTTTACGACAGGGGTATGGGAGACCCAGTACTTC	CASSFTTGVWETQYF
TRBV10-2	.	TRBJ2-5	.	TGCGCCAGCACCGAGCAGCTTGGGGCAGAGACCCAGTACTTC	CASTEQLGAETQYF
TRBV19	.	TRBJ2-2	once	TGTGCCAGTAGTACCCGGGACACCCTCCGAGGGGAGCTGTTTTTT	CASSTRDTLRGELFF
TRBV19	TRBD1	TRBJ1-1	few	TGTGCCAGTAGTGGACTCGGACAGGATGAAGCTTTCTTT	CASSGLGQDEAFF
TRBV4-2	.	TRBJ1-5	many	TGTGCCAGCAGCCAAGACGGGCAGCCCCAGCATTTT	CASSQDGQPQHF
TRBV2	TRBD2	TRBJ2-1	.	TGTGCCAGCAGGCCCGGGACTAGCGGGTACAATGAGCAGTTCTTC	CASRPGTSGYNEQFF
TRBV19	.	TRBJ2-1	.	TGTGCCAGTAGTATAGATTCGCGTCAGGGCTATGAGCAGTTCTTC	CASSIDSRQGYEQFF
TRBV10-2	TRBD2	TRBJ2-7	once	TGCGCCAGCAGTGAGACTAGCGGAGGAGGCTACGAGCAGTACTTC	CASSETSGGGYEQYF
TRBV28	.	TRBJ2-2	.	TGTGCCAGCAGTTTATTTGGGGGAGCCGGGGAGCTGTTTTTT	CASSLFGGAGELFF
TRBV6-6	.	TRBJ1-3	.	TGTGCCAGCAGTGCTCCGGGCTCTGGAAACACCATATATTTT	CASSAPGSGNTIYF
TRBV25-1	TRBD2	TRBJ2-7	.	TGTGCCAGCAGTGATCCGGGACTAGCGGCCTACGAGCAGTACTTC	CASSDPGLAAYEQYF
TRBV2	TRBD1	TRBJ1-5	.	TGTGCCAGCAGTTACCAGGGGGGCAATCAGCCCCAGCATTTT	CASSYQGGNQPQHF
TRBV18	.	TRBJ2-1	.	TGTGCCAGCTCCCAAGGGCGCAATGAGCAGTTCTTC	CASSQGRNEQFF
TRBV7-9	.	TRBJ1-3	.	TGTGCCAGCAGCTTGTCCAGGGGCGGTAACACCATATATTTT	CASSLSRGGNTIYF
TRBV18	TRBD2	TRBJ2-1	.	TGTGCCAGCTCACTTATGACTAGCGGGGGCTACAATGAGCAGTTCTTC	CASSLMTSGGYNEQFF
TRBV29-1	TRBD1	TRBJ2-1	once	TGCAGCGTCCATCTCGGGACAGGAGATTACAATGAGCAGTTCTTC	CSVHLGTGDYNEQFF
TRBV6-1	TRBD1	TRBJ1-3	once	TGTGCCAGCCACGCAGGGGGCCTCTCTGGAAACACCATATATTTT	CASHAGGLSGNTIYF
TRBV28	.	TRBJ1-2	few	TGTGCCAGCAGTTTGGTCGGGGAGTATGGCTACACCTTC	CASSLVGEYGYTF
TRBV11-3	.	TRBJ2-5	few	TGTGCCAGCAGCTTACGCGGGGCAGAGACCCAGTACTTC	CASSLRGAETQYF
TRBV28	.	TRBJ2-7	few	TGTGCCAGCAGTGTAGGCGGTAAGAAGGACGAGCAGTACTTC	CASSVGGKKDEQYF
TRBV27	TRBD2	TRBJ2-1	few	TGTGCCAGCAGTTTATCGCTAGCGGGAGCCTATGAGCAGTTCTTC	CASSLSLAGAYEQFF
TRBV6-5	TRBD1	TRBJ2-7	.	TGTGCCAGCAGTACAGGGACAGCCTCTCCCTACGAGCAGTACTTC	CASSTGTASPYEQYF
TRBV18	.	TRBJ1-2	.	TGTGCCAGCTCACCACTGGACGCCGGGACGACAAATGGCTACACCTTC	CASSPLDAGTTNGYTF
TRBV5-5	.	TRBJ1-5	.	TGTGCCAGTAACGGGGCTGGGAGCAATCAGCCCCAGCATTTT	CASNGAGSNQPQHF
TRBV9	TRBD2	TRBJ2-7	.	TGTGCCAGCAGTGCCGGACTAGCGGCCCCATACGAGCAGTACTTC	CASSAGLAAPYEQYF
TRBV6-5	.	TRBJ2-1	once	TGTGCCAGCAGTTACTCGAGGGGAAATGAGCAGTTCTTC	CASSYSRGNEQFF
TRBV7-2	.	TRBJ2-7	.	TGTGCCAGCAGCTCGGACCGATACGAGCAGTACTTC	CASSSDRYEQYF
TRBV6-5	.	TRBJ2-7	.	TGTGCCAGCAGTCACCGAGGGGGAACGATTTACGAGCAGTACTTC	CASSHRGGTIYEQYF
TRBV9	TRBD1	TRBJ2-7	.	TGTGCCAGCAGCGTAGGGGGTTTGACAGGGGCCTACGAGCAGTACTTC	CASSVGGLTGAYEQYF
TRBV5-4	.	TRBJ2-7	.	TGTGCCAGCAGCCCCTCGCTCCGAAACGAGCAGTACTTC	CASSPSLRNEQYF
TRBV9	TRBD1	TRBJ2-7	.	TGTGCCAGCAGCGTAGCCTTGGCAGGGGGCAATGAGGAGCAGTACTTC	CASSVALAGGNEEQYF
TRBV7-7	.	TRBJ2-5	.	TGTGCCAGCAGCACTGGACAGCGGGGGACCCAGTACTTC	CASSTGQRGTQYF
TRBV7-3	.	TRBJ1-1	.	TGTGCCAGCAGCTTCGGGGGACCCAACACTGAAGCTTTCTTT	CASSFGGPNTEAFF
TRBV18	.	TRBJ1-5	.	TGTGCCAGCTCACCTCAGGGCAATCAGCCCCAGCATTTT	CASSPQGNQPQHF
TRBV12-5	TRBD1	TRBJ1-2	.	TGTGCTAGTGGTTTGTACAGGGGGCTCGGTGGCTACACCTTC	CASGLYRGLGGYTF
TRBV5-1	.	TRBJ2-2	few	TGCGCCAGCAGCTTGTCCGAGCACGGGGAGCTGTTTTTT	CASSLSEHGELFF
TRBV4-2	TRBD2	TRBJ2-7	few	TGTGCCAGCAGCGGGAGGGCGATACCTCCCTACGAGCAGTACTTC	CASSGRAIPPYEQYF